These T cell receptor beta chains were read from a single sample in a study of regulatory and conventional T cells in RAG deficiency. TCRdb's copy holds only in-frame clones and misses some; the assay was immunoSEQ multiplex PCR. The profile covers just over 30,000 clones, with approximately 96% appearing a single time and 0.3% to 0.45% taken by the ten largest. The same data also went into a second study, on regulatory T cells.

Sequenced: CD25- CD4+ T cells sorted from blood. Source of these receptors: a human donor in good health. CDR3s include the opening cysteine and the closing phenylalanine or tryptophan. Each record gives: CDR3 DNA, CDR3 protein, J gene, D gene, clone size, V gene. A D gene is named only where the DNA matches it firmly. Not all rows give a size; the values are once, few, many and, for expanded clones, a class.

TGCAGCGTTGAAATGCGAGACAGGGGGTTAGCCAAAAACATTCAGTACTTC CSVEMRDRGLAKNIQYF TRBJ2-4 TRBD1 . TRBV29-1
TGTGCCAGCAGTGAACAGGGGGCGTACAATGAGCAGTTCTTC CASSEQGAYNEQFF TRBJ2-1 TRBD1 . TRBV2
TGCGCCAGCAGCCCTGGACAGGGGGCAACGCAGTATTTT CASSPGQGATQYF TRBJ2-3 TRBD1 . TRBV5-1
TGTGCCACCAGCTCCCGGGACAGGGCGAACACTGAAGCTTTCTTT CATSSRDRANTEAFF TRBJ1-1 TRBD1 once TRBV15
TGTGCCACCAGACCGAGGACAGCCTCCTACGAGCAGTACTTC CATRPRTASYEQYF TRBJ2-7 . once TRBV2
TGCGCCAGCAGCTACTCTAGCGGGGGGGCCCTAAGCACAGATACGCAGTATTTT CASSYSSGGALSTDTQYF TRBJ2-3 TRBD2 once TRBV5-1
TGTGCCTGGAGTGGGACAGGTTCGAACATTCAGTACTTC CAWSGTGSNIQYF TRBJ2-4 TRBD1 few TRBV30
TGTGCCAGCAGCTTGGTGCCAGGGATTGTAAGCAATCAGCCCCAGCATTTT CASSLVPGIVSNQPQHF TRBJ1-5 . few TRBV5-8
TGTGCCAGCAGCTTAACCACAGGAACTTCTGAGCAGTACTTC CASSLTTGTSEQYF TRBJ2-7 . few TRBV13
TGTGCCAGCAGTTCTTCAGGCCTTAGCTCCTACGAGCAGTACTTC CASSSSGLSSYEQYF TRBJ2-7 . . TRBV6-5
TGTGCCAGCAGCCTAAGCGGGGGGGCTAACACCGGGGAGCTGTTTTTT CASSLSGGANTGELFF TRBJ2-2 TRBD2 . TRBV7-6
TGTGCCACCAGCAGAGGTTCCGGACTGGCCAACGATCAGCCCCAGCATTTT CATSRGSGLANDQPQHF TRBJ1-5 . once TRBV15
TGTGCCAGCAGCTTGCAGGGAAACTATGGCTACACCTTC CASSLQGNYGYTF TRBJ1-2 . . TRBV5-4
TGTGCCAGCAGTGTCCGGGGGGCGGGTCAGCCCCAGCATTTT CASSVRGAGQPQHF TRBJ1-5 . . TRBV2
TGCAGTGTCAGTCCCCTCTGCACCTTC CSVSPLCTF TRBJ1-2 . . TRBV20-1
TGTGCCAGCAGCTTCGACTATAATTCCCCCCTCCACTTT CASSFDYNSPLHF TRBJ1-6 . . TRBV7-6
TGTGCCTGGAGCGGGGGTTCAAAACTGTTTTTT CAWSGGSKLFF TRBJ1-4 . . TRBV30
TGTGCCAGCTCACCACGACAGGGCAACACCGGGGAGCTGTTTTTT CASSPRQGNTGELFF TRBJ2-2 TRBD1 . TRBV18
TGTGCCAGCAGCGTAAGCCGAGGTGGTTTTCCCGGGGAGCTGTTTTTT CASSVSRGGFPGELFF TRBJ2-2 . . TRBV9
TGCAGCGGGACTAGCGCAGGAGGGGGGGAGCTGTTTTTT CSGTSAGGGELFF TRBJ2-2 TRBD2 . TRBV29-1
TGTGCCTGGAGAGGAGGGGCTGGGAATTCACCCCTCCACTTT CAWRGGAGNSPLHF TRBJ1-6 . . TRBV30
TGTGCCTGGAGTTTTCTTGACAGGGGGAGGAATGGCTACACCTTC CAWSFLDRGRNGYTF TRBJ1-2 TRBD1 . TRBV30
TGTGCCAGCAGCTTAGGAGGTCTAGCTACGGCAGATACGCAGTATTTT CASSLGGLATADTQYF TRBJ2-3 . . TRBV7-2
TGTGCCAGCAGCTTACGGTATGTGGGGCAGTTGAACACTGAAGCTTTCTTT CASSLRYVGQLNTEAFF TRBJ1-1 . . TRBV7-8
TGTGCCAGCAGAATAGCGGGGGGGAACACCGGGGAGCTGTTTTTT CASRIAGGNTGELFF TRBJ2-2 TRBD2 . TRBV6-1
TGTGCCAGCAGCCAGAGCGGGAGGGCCCTTGGGGAGCAGTACTTC CASSQSGRALGEQYF TRBJ2-7 TRBD2 once TRBV4-2
TGTGCCAGCAGCCTAGCGGGCCAGGATGCCTACGAGCAGTACTTC CASSLAGQDAYEQYF TRBJ2-7 TRBD2 . TRBV7-9
TGTGCCAGCAGCCTCCCGAGCGACGAGCAGTTCTTC CASSLPSDEQFF TRBJ2-1 . . TRBV7-2
TGTGCCAGCCGACACTCTCACTCCTACAATGAGCAGTTCTTC CASRHSHSYNEQFF TRBJ2-1 . . TRBV2
TGTGCCAGCAGTTTATTAGCGGGAGGGCCCCACGAGCAGTACTTC CASSLLAGGPHEQYF TRBJ2-7 TRBD2 once TRBV28
TGTGCCAGCAGCCAAGACCCCGGGACAGGGAGGGTTGGCGAGCAGTACTTC CASSQDPGTGRVGEQYF TRBJ2-7 TRBD1 . TRBV4-2
TGTGCCAGCAGTGAGCCAAAGGGGTTTTATAATTCACCCCTCCACTTT CASSEPKGFYNSPLHF TRBJ1-6 . . TRBV25-1
TGTGCCAGTAGTATCAGGGGCTACTCTGGAAACACCATATATTTT CASSIRGYSGNTIYF TRBJ1-3 . few TRBV19
TGCGCCAGCAGCTTGAAACCGACAGGGGATAATGAAAAACTGTTTTTT CASSLKPTGDNEKLFF TRBJ1-4 TRBD1 . TRBV5-1
TGTGCCAGCAGCTCCCGGGACAAAGGGTATTCACCCCTCCACTTT CASSSRDKGYSPLHF TRBJ1-6 . . TRBV13
TGTGCCAGCCGGCGCGGGTCCTTCGAGCAGTACTTC CASRRGSFEQYF TRBJ2-7 . . TRBV2
TGTGCCTGGGAACGTGAGAGCGGTGCTAGCACAGATACGCAGTATTTT CAWERESGASTDTQYF TRBJ2-3 . . TRBV30
TGTGCCAGCAGCATAGGGACAGTTACGAACACTGAAGCTTTCTTT CASSIGTVTNTEAFF TRBJ1-1 TRBD1 . TRBV7-9
TGTGCCAGCAGACCCCTCGGGACAGGGGTATATAGTGAGCAGTTCTTC CASRPLGTGVYSEQFF TRBJ2-1 TRBD1 . TRBV7-6
TGCGCCAGCAGTGAGAAACCGGGACTAGCGGGGGGTCCTCCCTACGAGCAGTACTTC CASSEKPGLAGGPPYEQYF TRBJ2-7 TRBD2 . TRBV10-1
TGTGCCAGTACCAATACGGGACAGGGAAGAAACTATGGCTACACCTTC CASTNTGQGRNYGYTF TRBJ1-2 TRBD1 . TRBV19
TGTGCCAGCAGCTTTCCTAGCGGGACCTACACAGATACGCAGTATTTT CASSFPSGTYTDTQYF TRBJ2-3 TRBD2 . TRBV5-5
TGTGCCAGTTCGAATGGGCGGGGATATACCGGGACAGGGGGCAGTACCGGGGAGCTGTTTTTT CASSNGRGYTGTGGSTGELFF TRBJ2-2 TRBD1 . TRBV19
TGTGCCAGCAATTCTTTTGTTAGCGGGAGGTCTGATACGCAGTATTTT CASNSFVSGRSDTQYF TRBJ2-3 TRBD2 . TRBV6-4
TGTGCCAGCAGCGTAGCCTGGACTACAGGGGGCGGGGAGCAGTACTTC CASSVAWTTGGGEQYF TRBJ2-7 TRBD1 . TRBV9
TGTGCCAGCAGTTTGTCACAGGGGGGATTCTACGAGCAGTACTTC CASSLSQGGFYEQYF TRBJ2-7 TRBD1 . TRBV28
TGCGCCAGCAGCTCCTACAGGGCCACCGGGGAGCTGTTTTTT CASSSYRATGELFF TRBJ2-2 . once TRBV5-1
TGTGCCAGCAGCTTAGCGGCAGGGGAGGGCTACACCTTC CASSLAAGEGYTF TRBJ1-2 . . TRBV7-2
TGTGCCAGCAGCCGAAAGAAGGGACTAGCGGGAGGGGGCAACACCGGGGAGCTGTTTTTT CASSRKKGLAGGGNTGELFF TRBJ2-2 TRBD2 . TRBV13
TGTGCCAGCAGCTTAGGGGCCAGCGGGGGGCTCTACCAAGAGACCCAGTACTTC CASSLGASGGLYQETQYF TRBJ2-5 TRBD2 once TRBV7-6